These 5 T cell receptor beta chains came from one sample sequenced in a study of identical twins. Each CDR3 protein gets one entry after TCRdb re-called the 5' RACE reads with MiXCR. The sample lists about 520,000 distinct CDR3 sequences, 20% to 25% seen once, with roughly 0.91% in the top ten. The same data also contributed to another study, on T cells expressing NK-cell markers.

The material sequenced was CD4+ T cells sorted from blood. These receptors originate from a woman aged 18-29 years in good health.

This clonotype was counted only a few times. This chain uses TRBV6-5 with TRBJ2-6; D is ambiguous. Trimming removed 0 bases at V and 5 bases at J, with 8 bases between. The germline CDR1 and CDR2 sequences are MNHEY and SVGAGI. The CDR3 covers 15 residues. CDR3 sequence (DNA): TGTGCCAGCAGTTACTCTTATATACGGGCCAACGTCCTGACTTTC. Its protein is CASSYSYIRANVLTF.

This rearrangement joins TRBV20-1 to TRBJ2-3; 14 positions match TRBD2. The CDR3 is 14 residues long. V shed 8 bases, J shed 3 bases, and the junction held 4 bases outside the gene matches. Germline lookup yields CDR1 DFQATT and CDR2 SNEGSKA (reference sequence). CDR3 nucleotide sequence: TGCAGTTCCGGGACTAGCGGGGGAACAGATACGCAGTATTTT. The encoded protein is CSSGTSGGTDTQYF.

This CDR3 is CASSQYPDSPLHF. CDR3 in DNA: TGTGCCAGCAGCCAATACCCTGACTCACCCCTCCACTTT. The rearrangement joins TRBV3-1 to TRBJ1-6; D is ambiguous. This CDR3 has 13 residues. The V gene's germline CDR1 is LGHDT and CDR2 YNNKEL (reference sequence). With 2 bases removed from V and 10 bases from J, the gap between germline ends came to 9 bases.

Many counts were recorded for this clonotype. The chain has TRBV18 and TRBJ1-1, with D hard to call. Trimming removed 3 bases from V and 0 bases from J, with 5 bases in between. This CDR3 has 13 residues. Germline CDR1 is KGHSH and CDR2 is LQKENI. The CDR3: CASSPDLNTEAFF. CDR3 coding DNA: TGTGCCAGCTCACCGGACCTGAACACTGAAGCTTTCTTT.

This chain links TRBV5-1 with TRBJ1-1; TRBD1 aligns across 7 bases. CDR1 SGHRS and CDR2 YFSETQ come from the germline V gene. The CDR3 length is 12 residues. Trimming took 4 bases from V and 7 from J; bases not matched to a gene: 4. The CDR3 is CASSVGTDEAFF. CDR3 DNA sequence: TGCGCCAGCAGCGTTGGGACAGATGAAGCTTTCTTT.